The 25 T cell receptor beta chains below were found in one sample sequenced in a study of T-cell memory formation after mild COVID-19. TCRdb re-derived calls from the 5' RACE reads in MiXCR, one entry per CDR3 protein. The sample carries 400,000 or so distinct CDR3 sequences, roughly 20% recorded once. Sequenced: PBMCs or a T cell subset sorted from them (not recorded which). The receptors originated from an adult woman who had mild COVID-19 (a few samples of this study predate the infection). Cell type and time point are not known.

V and J are TRBV12-3 or TRBV12-4 and TRBJ2-3, with D maybe TRBD2 (6 bases). The CDR3 has 15 amino acids. Trimming stripped 6 bases from V and 2 bases from J, with 15 bases between. For the CDR3, the DNA is TGTGCCAGCAGGAGACGGGACTCCTACACAGATACGCAGTATTTT. Protein: CASRRRDSYTDTQYF.

The chain couples TRBV6-2 or TRBV6-3 to TRBJ1-5; 7 positions match TRBD1. Germline V gene lookup returns CDR1 MNHEY and CDR2 SVGEGT. After removal of 3 bases from V and 7 bases from J, the junction contained 9 bases not matched to a gene. This CDR3 is built from 15 residues. The DNA for the CDR3 is TGTGCCAGCAGTTATCGCGACAGGGCGGGGCAGCCCCAGCATTTT. Protein product: CASSYRDRAGQPQHF.

This clonotype was counted between two and nine times. The chain links TRBV3-1 to TRBJ1-2; TRBD1 matches 10 bases. Germline assignment: CDR1 LGHDT and CDR2 YNNKEL (reference sequence). The CDR3 runs 14 residues. The J segment lost 8 bases and the V segment lost 5 bases, leaving 8 bases of the junction unmatched. CDR3 in DNA: TGTGCCAGCAGCGCCCGACAGGGGGCGAGGGGCTACACCTTC. Protein sequence: CASSARQGARGYTF.

This clonotype appeared many times. The chain recombines TRBV7-3 with TRBJ2-1; D is possibly TRBD2 (5 bases). Trimming shortened V by 8 bases and J by 4 bases, and 12 bases separated the two germline ends. This CDR3 is built from 13 residues. Per germline, CDR1 SGHTA and CDR2 FQGTGA. The CDR3 region is CASSRTGYNEQFF. The CDR3 DNA follows: TGTGCCAGCTCCCGGACTGGATACAATGAGCAGTTCTTC. The full variable domain, rest sourced from reference TRBV7-3 and TRBJ2-1, is GAGVSQTPSNKVTEKGKYVELRCDPISGHTALYWYRQSLGQGPEFLIYFQGTGAADDSGLPNDRFFAVRPEGSVSTLKIQRTERGDSAVYLCASSRTGYNEQFFGPGTRLTVL.

In its sample, this clonotype was seen a few times. V is TRBV3-1 and J is TRBJ2-5; D ambiguous. V was clipped by 3 bases and J by 5 bases, with 7 bases between them. The CDR3 extends over 12 amino acids. Germline V gene data show CDR1 as LGHDT and CDR2 as YNNKEL (reference sequence). The CDR3 bases are TGTGCCAGCAGCCATAAAACGGAGACCCAGTACTTC. Encoded protein: CASSHKTETQYF.

This clonotype was seen more than once but under ten times. The CDR3 DNA reads TGTGCCAGTAGTACCGACAGGGCACGATACGGCTACACCTTC. Residues: CASSTDRARYGYTF. The chain couples TRBV19 to TRBJ1-2; 7 bases match TRBD1. CDR1 and CDR2 from the germline V gene are LNHDA and SQIVND (reference sequence). Losses at the gene ends were 4 bases for V and 8 bases for J; bases not matched to a gene: 10. This CDR3 region has 14 residues.

This clonotype was seen a few times. This chain connects TRBV5-1 to TRBJ2-3, with 12 bases aligning to TRBD2. With 4 bases clipped from V and 4 bases from J, the junction kept 7 bases outside the gene matches. This CDR3 region has 16 residues. From germline, CDR1 is SGHRS and CDR2 YFSETQ. CDR3: CASSTGLAGRPDTQYF. The CDR3 DNA reads TGCGCCAGCAGCACCGGACTAGCGGGGAGACCAGATACGCAGTATTTT.

The chain has TRBV7-2 and TRBJ2-1; TRBD2 matches at 7 bases. The V gene's germline CDR1 is SGHTA and CDR2 FQGNSA. This CDR3 is 15 amino acids long. V was pared by 3 bases and J by 6 bases, with 8 bases of the junction left unmatched. This chain's CDR3 is CASSLVAGVPNEQFF. The CDR3 bases are TGTGCCAGCAGCTTGGTGGCGGGAGTCCCCAATGAGCAGTTCTTC.

This clonotype was detected only a few times. The rearrangement joins TRBV27 to TRBJ2-1; TRBD1 might be the D (6 bases). The CDR3 loop spans 14 amino acids. The V gene lost 5 bases and the J gene lost 5 bases, with 13 bases spanning the gap. Germline V gene data show CDR1 as MNHEY and CDR2 as SMNVEV (reference sequence). For the CDR3, the DNA is TGTGCCAGCAGTATCAGGGGAGAAAACAATGAGCAGTTCTTC. Protein sequence: CASSIRGENNEQFF.

V is TRBV7-2 and J is TRBJ2-3; TRBD2 matches at 8 bases. There are 11 residues in the CDR3. Germline V gives CDR1 SGHTA, CDR2 FQGNSA. J gave up 12 bases and V 4 bases, and 3 bases lay outside the gene matches. The CDR3 nucleotides read TGTGCCAGCAGCTCCGGGACTAGTCAGTATTTT. Translated, it gives CASSSGTSQYF.

This clonotype was found a few times. This chain connects TRBV4-1 to TRBJ2-1, with 8 bases aligning to TRBD2. The CDR3 length is 16 residues. The V segment lost 1 base and the J segment 4 bases; nucleotides outside the gene matches: 6. Germline V gene sequence: CDR1 MGHRA, CDR2 YSYEKL. CDR3 loop: CASSQAPAGEYNEQFF. Written as DNA, the CDR3 is TGCGCCAGCAGCCAAGCCCCAGCGGGGGAGTACAATGAGCAGTTCTTC.

This clonotype has only a few counts. This sequence joins TRBV5-1 and TRBJ2-3; D remains ambiguous. The CDR3 sequence is 15 residues long. Germline-derived CDR1 and CDR2 are SGHRS and YFSETQ. Deletions cut 5 bases from V and 0 bases from J, with 13 bases between. For the CDR3, the DNA is TGCGCCAGCAGGTCAGGCCCCCACAGCACAGATACGCAGTATTTT. This gives the protein CASRSGPHSTDTQYF. The full variable domain, its missing parts supplied by reference TRBV5-1 and TRBJ2-3, is KAGVTQTPRYLIKTRGQQVTLSCSPISGHRSVSWYQQTPGQGLQFLFEYFSETQRNKGNFPGRFSGRQFSNSRSEMNVSTLELGDSALYLCASRSGPHSTDTQYFGPGTRLTVL.

This clonotype was found a few times. CDR3 nucleotide sequence: TGTGCCAGCAGCTCTGGGACGGCAGCCTACGAGCAGTACTTC. It encodes CASSSGTAAYEQYF. The chain is built from TRBV5-4 and TRBJ2-7; tentatively, D is TRBD1 or TRBD2 (5 bases each). CDR1 and CDR2 (germline): SGHNT, YYREEE (reference sequence). V was trimmed by 3 bases and J by 2 bases, leaving 12 bases between them. This CDR3 comprises 14 residues.

This clonotype was detected only a few times. J is TRBJ2-1 and V is TRBV5-6; 8 bases match TRBD2. Germline V gene data show CDR1 as SGHDT and CDR2 as YYEEEE. This CDR3 comprises 14 residues. Losses at the gene ends were 4 bases for V and 9 bases for J; bases not matched to a gene: 9. In nucleotides, the CDR3 is TGTGCCAGCAGCCCCGGACTAGCAACACGTGAGCAGTTCTTC. This codes for CASSPGLATREQFF.

The chain uses TRBV9 and TRBJ1-2; 8 nucleotides line up with TRBD1. CDR3 size: 15 residues. The V and J ends lost 3 bases and 4 bases, in that order; junction bases with no gene match: 8. Germline CDR1 is SGDLS and CDR2 is YYNGEE. The CDR3: CASSDGTGPSYGYTF. CDR3 DNA sequence: TGTGCCAGCAGCGACGGGACAGGACCTTCCTATGGCTACACCTTC.

CDR3 sequence reads: CASSQDMRSSYNEQFF. The CDR3 DNA reads as TGTGCCAGCAGCCAAGATATGAGGAGCTCCTACAATGAGCAGTTCTTC. This chain uses TRBV3-1 with TRBJ2-1; D remains unclear. CDR1 and CDR2 (germline): LGHDT, YNNKEL (reference sequence). The CDR3 loop spans 16 amino acids. Trimming took off 0 bases at V and 0 bases at J, with 9 bases between the two ends.

This clonotype was seen a few times. The CDR3 spells CASSLSPGGSYNEQFF. Here the CDR3 DNA reads TGTGCCAGCAGCTTATCGCCCGGGGGGTCCTACAATGAGCAGTTCTTC. This chain joins TRBV7-6 and TRBJ2-1, with 7 bases identical to TRBD2. CDR3 length: 16 residues. Per the germline V gene, CDR1 is SGHVS and CDR2 is FNYEAQ. The trim removed 2 bases at V and 1 base at J, leaving 5 bases unmatched.

At least ten counts were recorded for this clonotype. The V and J genes are TRBV7-2 and TRBJ2-7; the D is unclear. The CDR3 contains 12 residues. Looked up from germline, CDR1 is SGHTA and CDR2 is FQGNSA. V lost 7 bases to trimming and J lost 6 bases, with 13 bases between them. The chain's CDR3 is CASNIPPSEQYF. The CDR3 DNA reads TGTGCCAGCAACATCCCGCCTAGCGAGCAGTACTTC.

V is TRBV30 and J is TRBJ1-1, with D possibly being TRBD1 (5 bases). The CDR3 is made up of 13 amino acids. Germline V gives CDR1 GTSNPN, CDR2 SVGIG (reference sequence). V dropped 3 bases and J dropped 1 base, with 9 bases sitting between them. CDR3 sequence (DNA): TGTGCCTGGAGGAACAGGCCGAACACTGAAGCTTTCTTT. It is translated as CAWRNRPNTEAFF.

The CDR3 DNA is TGTGCAAGTCGCTTAGCGGGGACTCCACTAAGGGGCACAGATACGCAGTATTTT. It is translated as CASRLAGTPLRGTDTQYF. V and J are TRBV12-2 and TRBJ2-3; the table's D call TRBD2 went unverified against the DNA. TRBV12-2 counts as a pseudogene. The CDR3 consists of 18 residues.

V and J are TRBV20-1 and TRBJ1-2, with a tentative D call TRBD1 (6 bases). The V end lost 6 bases, the J end lost 6 bases, and 11 bases lay between the germline ends. This CDR3 is 11 amino acids long. The germline gives CDR1 DFQATT, CDR2 SNEGSKA (reference sequence). The CDR3 reads CSAWDIHGYTF. CDR3 nucleotide sequence: TGCAGTGCCTGGGACATTCATGGCTACACCTTC.

This clonotype was seen more than once but under ten times. The chain is built from TRBV29-1 and TRBJ2-4; D gene ambiguous. Germline assignment: CDR1 SQVTM and CDR2 ANQGSEA. The CDR3 runs to 13 residues. The V gene lost 6 bases and the J gene lost 5 bases, with 14 bases spanning the gap. CDR3 in amino acids: CSVWVASENIQYF. The CDR3, as DNA: TGCAGCGTGTGGGTAGCAAGCGAAAACATTCAGTACTTC.

The V call is TRBV29-1, the J call TRBJ1-1; D uncertain. Trimming took 5 bases from V and 5 from J, leaving 9 bases between them. The CDR3 is 11 residues long. Germline CDR1 SQVTM, CDR2 ANQGSEA. The CDR3 protein is CSVSTGTEAFF. CDR3 DNA: TGCAGCGTTAGCACGGGGACTGAAGCTTTCTTT.

This clonotype appeared a few times. The chain joins TRBV24-1 to TRBJ2-7, with no clear D. The CDR3 extends over 13 amino acids. Trimming took 1 base from V and 2 from J, leaving 5 bases between them. From germline, CDR1 is KGHDR and CDR2 SFDVKD. The CDR3 DNA reads TGTGCCACCAGTGATTTAGTCACCTACGAGCAGTACTTC. Encoded protein: CATSDLVTYEQYF.

The genes are TRBV19 and TRBJ2-1; D may be TRBD2 (5 bases). V was pared by 3 bases and J by 8 bases, with 11 bases between. The germline V gene has CDR1 LNHDA and CDR2 SQIVND (reference sequence). The CDR3 is 13 amino acids. DNA of the CDR3: TGTGCCAGTAGTATGATTAGCGTCGATGAGCAGTTCTTC. Amino acid sequence: CASSMISVDEQFF. The full variable domain, its missing parts supplied by reference TRBV19 and TRBJ2-1, is DGGITQSPKYLFRKEGQNVTLSCEQNLNHDAMYWYRQDPGQGLRLIYYSQIVNDFQKGDIAEGYSVSREKKESFPLTVTSAQKNPTAFYLCASSMISVDEQFFGPGTRLTVL.